This TCR beta chain was identified during a study of T cell responses to AZD1222 COVID-19 vaccine (dated by TCRdb to about 2021). Regarding the complete study: AZD1222 recipients whose second dose came at about 4 weeks and those whose second dose came at about 12 weeks were combined into one group, since spike-specific TCR depth and breadth did not differ between the two schedules. A total of about 230 trial participants underwent TCR sequencing, of whom about 200 received two doses of AZD1222 and some 26 received two doses of the MenACWY control vaccine. Trial participants were enrolled by age into subgroups of 18-55, 56-69 and 70-plus years, and roughly 150, 30 and 60 TCR-sequenced participants, respectively, were included in these subgroups.

Deletion took 5 bases off V and 0 bases off J, with a span of 14 bases between the germline ends. In the germline V gene, CDR1 corresponds to SGHTA and CDR2 to FQGNSA. The CDR3, cysteine through phenylalanine, is 16 amino acids long. The DNA shown is the 48-base CDR3, in frame from base 1. Study-wide conclusions, independent of this receptor: In the small 56-69-year group, the increase in depth fell short of significance, most likely because of low power. Conclusions about previously exposed vaccinees were limited because only six AZD1222 recipients were SARS-CoV-2 seropositive at baseline. Because no day 14 peak-response samples were available, the repertoires could be characterized only after the peak T cell response. Participants were mostly white British, with more females than males. The authors suggested clonal diversity may have been underestimated. The whole spike protein was spanned by vaccine-associated CD4 TCRs, and dominant responses were seen in regions 160-218 and 743-854. Spike-specific TCR breadth and depth rose significantly after two AZD1222 doses compared with day 0 and with MenACWY recipients. Nearly half of unique spike-specific TCRs reportedly recognized epitopes outside regions mutated in the B.1.351 and B.1.1.7 variants.

What the time point label conveys for this sample: baseline before first vaccination. Vaccinee samples came from UK trials COV001 and COV002, including a single-blind randomized controlled phase 2/3 trial of AZD1222 (ChAdOx1 nCoV-19) in healthy adults. Trial participant PBMC samples were collected at day 0 and day 28 after the second dose for TCRbeta chain sequencing. On this clone itself: Its antigen target is currently unknown. Base qualities were left out, and no much larger clone turns up one base away.

The CDR3 regions of human TCRbeta chains were subjected to immunosequencing. The published analysis was carried out like this. TCRs in the repertoires were matched against a reference library of SARS-CoV-2-specific TCRs that had been generated with the MIRA antigen-specificity platform. Breadth meant the fraction of unique TCRs that were SARS-CoV-2-associated, whereas depth meant the fraction of total T cells that were SARS-CoV-2-associated. Using the MIRA data, every spike-specific TCR was mapped to the spike region that the TCR reacted to and assigned to either a CD4 or a CD8 class. Log10-transformed breadth and depth values were compared by one-way ANOVA with Sidak's multiple comparisons tests. Entries here come from immuneACCESS through TCRdb and include only in-frame sequences with V and J called. Some clones fail to appear in such tables; in the studies checked, an unresolved V gene covers under half of the shortfall, and the cause of the remainder is unknown. The DNA gave D and trimming, while V, J and clone size come from that table. For this sample the table gives 100,000 to 150,000 clones, of which 90% were detected only once. About 1.5% of the sample comes from the top ten.

The TCR originated in an adult in good health. This specimen was peripheral blood, taken on day 0 of AZD1222 vaccination. The rearranged chain carries TRBV7-2 and TRBJ1-3, with an unclear D gene assignment. The CDR3 sequence is CASSLVVSSSGNTIYF. The sequenced DNA is TGTGCCAGCAGCCTCGTCGTCTCGAGCTCTGGAAACACCATATATTTT.